This T cell receptor (beta chain) emerged from a study of blood T cell repertoires in COVID-19. Study-wide background: T cells, B-cell-depleted T cells, or PBMCs provided the cDNA or gDNA that served as material.

The cohort comprised adults aged 18 to 89 years residing in about two dozen US areas. Cohort 3 recovered donors had two negative PCRs, clearance, or symptom resolution. Germline V gene lookup returns CDR1 MDHEN and CDR2 SYDVKM. The CDR3 covers 15 residues. Trimming cost V 6 bases and J 7 bases; bases outside gene matches: 10. Per the original data handling: For nucleated cells, counts were estimated from reference gene primer amplification. Assay used: immunoSEQ multiplex PCR; TCRdb lists only in-frame clones, some missing. The D gene and trimming were derived from the DNA, and the V and J assignments and clone size from that table. The data contain some 530,000 clones, about nine tenths of them seen just once; the ten biggest clones take up 8% to 9.5%.

The chain joins TRBV28 to TRBJ1-5, with TRBD1 identical over 9 bases. The receptor was derived from a woman aged 55-69 years who had recovered from COVID-19. The source material was PBMCs or T cells enriched from blood (not recorded which). CDR3 coding DNA: TGTGCCAGCAGCCTTCCGGGACAGGGTATCCAGCCCCAGCATTTT. Amino acids: CASSLPGQGIQPQHF.